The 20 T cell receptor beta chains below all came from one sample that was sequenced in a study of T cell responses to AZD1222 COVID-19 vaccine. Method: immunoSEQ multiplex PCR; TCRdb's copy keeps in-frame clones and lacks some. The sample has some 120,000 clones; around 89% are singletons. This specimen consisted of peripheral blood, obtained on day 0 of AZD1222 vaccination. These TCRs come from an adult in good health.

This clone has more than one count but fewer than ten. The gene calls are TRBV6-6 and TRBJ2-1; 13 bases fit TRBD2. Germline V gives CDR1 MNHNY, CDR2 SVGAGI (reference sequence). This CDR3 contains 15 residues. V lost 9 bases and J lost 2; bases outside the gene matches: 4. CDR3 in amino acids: CASWTSGSPYNEQFF. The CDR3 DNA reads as TGTGCCAGTTGGACTAGCGGGAGTCCCTACAATGAGCAGTTCTTC.

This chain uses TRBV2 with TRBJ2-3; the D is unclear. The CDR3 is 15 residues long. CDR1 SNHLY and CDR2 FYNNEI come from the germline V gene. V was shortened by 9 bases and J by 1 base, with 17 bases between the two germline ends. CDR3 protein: CASGPGWGGTDTQYF. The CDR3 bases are TGTGCCAGTGGACCGGGTTGGGGTGGCACAGATACGCAGTATTTT.

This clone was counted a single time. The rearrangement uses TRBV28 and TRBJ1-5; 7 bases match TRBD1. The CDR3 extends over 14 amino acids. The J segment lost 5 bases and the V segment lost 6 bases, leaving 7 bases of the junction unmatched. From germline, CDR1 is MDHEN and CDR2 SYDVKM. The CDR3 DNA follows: TGTGCCAGCAGCCCCGCCCAGGGGGATCAGCCCCAGCATTTT. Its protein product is CASSPAQGDQPQHF. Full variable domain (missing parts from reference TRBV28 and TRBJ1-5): DVKVTQSSRYLVKRTGEKVFLECVQDMDHENMFWYRQDPGLGLRLIYFSYDVKMKEKGDIPEGYSVSREKKERFSLILESASTNQTSMYLCASSPAQGDQPQHFGDGTRLSIL.

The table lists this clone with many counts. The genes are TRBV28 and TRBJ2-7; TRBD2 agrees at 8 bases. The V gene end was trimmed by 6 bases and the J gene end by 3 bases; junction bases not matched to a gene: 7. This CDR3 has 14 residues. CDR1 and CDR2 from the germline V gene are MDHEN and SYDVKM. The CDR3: CASSKTGGIYEQYF. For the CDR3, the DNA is TGTGCCAGCAGCAAAACGGGGGGGATCTACGAGCAGTACTTC.

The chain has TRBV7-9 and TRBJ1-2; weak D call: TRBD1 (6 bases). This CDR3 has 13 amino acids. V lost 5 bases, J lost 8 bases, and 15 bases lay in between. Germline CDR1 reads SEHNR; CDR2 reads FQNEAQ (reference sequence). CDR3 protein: CASSPQGRRGYTF. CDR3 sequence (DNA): TGTGCCAGCAGCCCCCAGGGGAGAAGAGGCTACACCTTC.

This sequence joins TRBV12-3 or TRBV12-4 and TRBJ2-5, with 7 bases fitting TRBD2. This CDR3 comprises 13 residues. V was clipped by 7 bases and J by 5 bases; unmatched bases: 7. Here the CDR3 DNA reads TGTGCCAGCACCTTGAGCGGGGTGGAGACCCAGTACTTC. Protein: CASTLSGVETQYF.

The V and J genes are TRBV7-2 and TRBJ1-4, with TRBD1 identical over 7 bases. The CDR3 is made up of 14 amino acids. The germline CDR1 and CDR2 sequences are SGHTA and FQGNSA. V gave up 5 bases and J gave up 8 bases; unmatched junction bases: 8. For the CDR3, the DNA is TGTGCCAGCAGCAACAGGGCAGGGGGGGAAAAACTGTTTTTT. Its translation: CASSNRAGGEKLFF.

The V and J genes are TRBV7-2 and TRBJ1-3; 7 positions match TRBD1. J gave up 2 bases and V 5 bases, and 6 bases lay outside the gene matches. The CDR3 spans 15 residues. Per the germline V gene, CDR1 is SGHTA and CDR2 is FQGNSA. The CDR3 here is CASSPKTGAGNTIYF. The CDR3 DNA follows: TGTGCCAGCAGCCCGAAAACAGGGGCTGGAAACACCATATATTTT.

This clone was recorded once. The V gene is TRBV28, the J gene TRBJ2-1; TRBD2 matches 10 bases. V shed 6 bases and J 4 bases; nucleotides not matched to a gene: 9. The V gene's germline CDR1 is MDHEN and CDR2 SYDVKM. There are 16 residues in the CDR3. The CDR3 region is CASSLPASGSYNEQFF. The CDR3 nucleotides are TGTGCCAGCAGCCTCCCTGCTAGCGGGAGTTACAATGAGCAGTTCTTC.

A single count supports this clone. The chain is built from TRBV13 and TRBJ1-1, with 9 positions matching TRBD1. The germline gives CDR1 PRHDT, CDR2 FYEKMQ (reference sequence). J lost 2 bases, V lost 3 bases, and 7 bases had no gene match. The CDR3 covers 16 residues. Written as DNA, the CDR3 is TGTGCCAGCAGCTTCCGATCGGGACAGGGCAACACTGAAGCTTTCTTT. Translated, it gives CASSFRSGQGNTEAFF.

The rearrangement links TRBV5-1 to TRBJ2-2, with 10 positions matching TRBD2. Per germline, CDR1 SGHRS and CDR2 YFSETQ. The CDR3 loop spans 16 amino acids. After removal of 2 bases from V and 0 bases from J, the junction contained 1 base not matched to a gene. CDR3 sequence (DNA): TGCGCCAGCAGCTTAACTAGCGGGACGAACACCGGGGAGCTGTTTTTT. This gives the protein CASSLTSGTNTGELFF. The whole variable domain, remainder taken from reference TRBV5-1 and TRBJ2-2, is KAGVTQTPRYLIKTRGQQVTLSCSPISGHRSVSWYQQTPGQGLQFLFEYFSETQRNKGNFPGRFSGRQFSNSRSEMNVSTLELGDSALYLCASSLTSGTNTGELFFGEGSRLTVL.

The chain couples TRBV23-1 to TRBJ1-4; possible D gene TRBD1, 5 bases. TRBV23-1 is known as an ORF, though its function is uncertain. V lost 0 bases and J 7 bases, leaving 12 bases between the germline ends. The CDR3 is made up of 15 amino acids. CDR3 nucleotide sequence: TGCGCCAGCAGTCAATCGGGGCAGGGCTGTGAAAAACTGTTTTTT. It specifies CASSQSGQGCEKLFF.

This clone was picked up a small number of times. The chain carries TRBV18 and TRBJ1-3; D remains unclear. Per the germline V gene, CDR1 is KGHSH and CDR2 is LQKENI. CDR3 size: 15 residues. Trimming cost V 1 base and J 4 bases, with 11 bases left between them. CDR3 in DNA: TGTGCCAGCTCACCACGTTCGGCTACCGGAAACACCATATATTTT. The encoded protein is CASSPRSATGNTIYF.

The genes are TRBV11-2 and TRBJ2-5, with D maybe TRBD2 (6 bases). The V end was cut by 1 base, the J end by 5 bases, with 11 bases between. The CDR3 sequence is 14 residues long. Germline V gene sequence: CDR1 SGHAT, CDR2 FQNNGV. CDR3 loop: CASSLGPGTETQYF. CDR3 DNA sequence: TGTGCCAGCAGCTTAGGTCCCGGGACTGAGACCCAGTACTTC.

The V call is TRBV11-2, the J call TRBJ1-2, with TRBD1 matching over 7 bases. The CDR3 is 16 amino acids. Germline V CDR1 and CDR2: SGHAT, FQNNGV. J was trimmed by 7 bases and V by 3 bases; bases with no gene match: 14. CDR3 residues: CASSFIRYRGRSGYTF. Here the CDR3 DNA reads TGTGCCAGCAGCTTTATCCGATACAGGGGCCGCTCTGGCTACACCTTC.

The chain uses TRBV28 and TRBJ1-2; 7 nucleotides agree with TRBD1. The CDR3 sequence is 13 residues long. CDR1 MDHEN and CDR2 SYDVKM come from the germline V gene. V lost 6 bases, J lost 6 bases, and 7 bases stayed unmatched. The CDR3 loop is CASSTGQADGYTF. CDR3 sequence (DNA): TGTGCCAGCAGCACCGGACAGGCGGATGGCTACACCTTC.

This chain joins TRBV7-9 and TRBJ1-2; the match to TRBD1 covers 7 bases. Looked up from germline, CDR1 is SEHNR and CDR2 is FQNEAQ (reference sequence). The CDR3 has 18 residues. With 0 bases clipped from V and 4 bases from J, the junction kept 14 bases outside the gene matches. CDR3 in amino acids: CASSLALEQGRWGYGYTF. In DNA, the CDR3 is TGTGCCAGCAGCTTAGCCCTAGAACAGGGGCGCTGGGGCTATGGCTACACCTTC.

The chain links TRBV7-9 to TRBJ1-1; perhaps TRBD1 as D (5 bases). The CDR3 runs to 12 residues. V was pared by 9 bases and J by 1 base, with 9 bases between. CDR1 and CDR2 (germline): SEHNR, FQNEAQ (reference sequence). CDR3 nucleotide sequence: TGTGCCAGTTCGACAGAGAACACTGAAGCTTTCTTT. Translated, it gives CASSTENTEAFF. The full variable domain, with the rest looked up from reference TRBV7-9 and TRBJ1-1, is DTGVSQNPRHKITKRGQNVTFRCDPISEHNRLYWYRQTLGQGPEFLTYFQNEAQLEKSRLLSDRFSAERPKGSFSTLEIQRTEQGDSAMYLCASSTENTEAFFGQGTRLTVV.

CDR3 residues: CATRRDRVETQYF. The CDR3 DNA reads TGTGCCACCAGAAGGGACAGGGTGGAGACCCAGTACTTC. The rearrangement uses TRBV15 and TRBJ2-5, with 9 nucleotides matching TRBD1. The CDR3 contains 13 residues. CDR1 is LNHNV and CDR2 is YYDKDF in the germline V gene (reference sequence). The V gene end was trimmed by 6 bases and the J gene end by 5 bases; junction bases not matched to a gene: 4.

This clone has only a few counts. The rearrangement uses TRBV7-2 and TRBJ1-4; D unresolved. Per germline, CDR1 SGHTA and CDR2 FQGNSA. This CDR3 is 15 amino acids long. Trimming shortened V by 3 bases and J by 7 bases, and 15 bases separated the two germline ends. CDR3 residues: CASSLASGTAEKLFF. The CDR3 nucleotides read TGTGCCAGCAGCTTGGCCTCTGGAACCGCTGAAAAACTGTTTTTT.